Shown below are 2 T cell receptor beta chains from a single sample sequenced in a study of STAT5B mutations in CD4+ large granular lymphocyte leukemia. The protocol was immunoSEQ multiplex PCR, while the TCRdb copy is restricted to in-frame clones and leaves out a portion. The data show around 2,000 clones, roughly 87% seen once. Sample: PBMCs. These receptors were obtained from a woman in her sixties or seventies with CD4+ T-cell large granular lymphocyte leukemia.

V and J are TRBV27 and TRBJ1-5, with D uncertain. Germline values: CDR1 MNHEY, CDR2 SMNVEV (reference sequence). V was shortened by 1 base and J by 5 bases, with 9 bases between the two germline ends. The CDR3 totals 14 residues. The CDR3 protein is CASSLLFRDQPQHF. The CDR3 DNA reads as TGTGCCAGCAGTTTATTGTTCCGGGATCAGCCCCAGCATTTT.

The V and J genes are TRBV23-1 and TRBJ1-2; D is perhaps TRBD1 (6 bases). TRBV23-1 is an ORF; its function is uncertain. The length of the CDR3 is 16 residues. Deletions cut 2 bases from V and 4 bases from J, with 17 bases between. The CDR3: CASSQHRDIPVYGYTF. The CDR3 region has the DNA TGCGCCAGCAGTCAACACCGGGACATCCCAGTCTATGGCTACACCTTC.